This T cell receptor beta chain was captured in a study of T cell responses to AZD1222 COVID-19 vaccine. CDR3 size: 15 residues. Germline CDR1 SGHNT, CDR2 YYREEE (reference sequence). The V end lost 1 base, the J end lost 1 base, and 11 bases lay between the germline ends. This clone has just one count. What it recognizes is unknown. Broader study findings: Seropositive AZD1222 recipients at baseline numbered only five to seven.

Investigators merged groups given second doses at roughly 4 or roughly 12 weeks. The method was immunoSEQ multiplex PCR; TCRdb's version includes in-frame clones alone and lacks a portion of them. The top ten hold around 3.6% of the sample, which has over 150,000 clones, 80% to 95% seen once. Here the sequenced sample was peripheral blood, taken 28 days after the second AZD1222 dose. This receptor was taken from an adult who received the AZD1222 COVID-19 vaccine. The chain recombines TRBV5-4 with TRBJ1-1; TRBD1 is a possible D gene (5 bases). The CDR3 DNA follows: TGTGCCAGCAGCTTGCTAGCGGGGCCGAACACTGAAGCTTTCTTT. Its protein is CASSLLAGPNTEAFF.